The clone carrying this TCR beta chain has a handful of counts. With 0 bases clipped from V and 7 bases from J, the junction kept 9 bases outside the gene matches. Germline CDR1 is LGHNA and CDR2 is YSLEER. This CDR3 has 17 residues. This sample was taken from a study of cytomegalovirus exposure and HLA in healthy donors. 60 Vbeta and 13 Jbeta primers were used in PCR. Per the original methods: An analysis that came later counted some 80 million unique TCR beta chains, approximately 10 million shared. Repertoires were generated with immunoSEQ multiplex PCR, while TCRdb's copy carries only in-frame clones and drops some. Clone size and the V and J calls come from that table; the DNA yielded D and trimming. Of 75,000 to 80,000 clones listed, roughly 70% are singletons.

Input material: PBMCs. This sequence originates from a man in his 60s in good health and CMV-seropositive. The rearrangement joins TRBV4-3 to TRBJ2-2; 9 bases fit TRBD2. The CDR3 loop reads CASSQDWAGGPRGELFF. The CDR3 region has the DNA TGCGCCAGCAGCCAAGATTGGGCGGGGGGGCCTCGCGGGGAGCTGTTTTTT.